Listed below are T cell receptor beta chains from one sample, sequenced in a study of cytomegalovirus exposure and HLA in healthy donors. The data were produced by immunoSEQ multiplex PCR, yet TCRdb's version contains in-frame clones alone and is incomplete. Of 120,000 to 150,000 clones listed, 75% to 85% are singletons. The sequencing input was PBMCs. These TCRs come from a female donor in good health and CMV-seronegative. The CDR3 runs from the conserved cysteine through the conserved F or W. The order of the fields is V gene, D gene, clone size, J gene, CDR3 protein, CDR3 DNA. A D gene is named only where the DNA matches it firmly. Clone size appears in some rows only: once, few, many, or a class for an expanded clone.

TRBV10-2,TRBD1,few,TRBJ2-1,CASSGGQWNEQFF,TGCGCCAGCAGTGGGGGACAGTGGAATGAGCAGTTCTTC
TRBV27,TRBD1,-,TRBJ1-3,CASGFDRGASGNTIYF,TGTGCCAGCGGGTTCGACAGGGGTGCATCTGGAAACACCATATATTTT
TRBV18,-,-,TRBJ2-7,CASSPVSTAYEQYF,TGTGCCAGCTCACCAGTCAGTACCGCCTACGAGCAGTACTTC
TRBV7-7,TRBD2,-,TRBJ2-7,CASSPGAGFGEQYF,TGTGCTAGCAGCCCCGGAGCGGGGTTCGGTGAGCAGTACTTC
TRBV4-3,-,-,TRBJ2-1,CASSLGPGNWVDEQFF,TGCGCCAGCAGCCTCGGCCCGGGAAACTGGGTTGATGAGCAGTTCTTC
TRBV5-1,TRBD1,-,TRBJ1-4,CASSGDRGNEKLFF,TGCGCCAGCAGCGGGGACAGGGGGAATGAAAAACTGTTTTTT
TRBV29-1,-,few,TRBJ1-1,CSVERDTEAFF,TGCAGCGTTGAAAGAGACACTGAAGCTTTCTTT
TRBV27,TRBD1,-,TRBJ1-1,CASRTGTDTEAFF,TGTGCCAGCAGGACAGGGACGGACACTGAAGCTTTCTTT
TRBV7-2,-,-,TRBJ1-5,CASSSGVAPQHF,TGTGCCAGCAGCTCAGGGGTAGCGCCCCAGCATTTT
TRBV19,-,few,TRBJ1-2,CASSRDGTINYGYTF,TGTGCCAGTAGTAGGGACGGGACAATTAACTATGGCTACACCTTC
TRBV28,TRBD2,-,TRBJ2-3,CASSLVVIAGQTQYF,TGTGCCAGCAGTTTGGTCGTGATAGCGGGGCAAACGCAGTATTTT
TRBV4-3,TRBD1,few,TRBJ2-7,CASSQDSGTGRYEQYF,TGCGCCAGCAGCCAAGACAGTGGGACAGGGAGGTACGAGCAGTACTTC
TRBV9,TRBD1,-,TRBJ1-6,CASSVRQGADNSPLHF,TGTGCCAGCAGCGTAAGACAGGGGGCGGATAATTCACCCCTCCACTTT
TRBV5-4,-,-,TRBJ2-5,CASSLASRYQETQYF,TGTGCCAGCAGCTTGGCCTCTCGGTACCAAGAGACCCAGTACTTC
TRBV10-3,-,few,TRBJ1-5,CAISDGQNNQPQHF,TGTGCCATCAGTGATGGACAAAACAATCAGCCCCAGCATTTT
TRBV5-6,-,-,TRBJ2-5,CASNHKRGGETQYF,TGTGCCAGCAACCACAAGAGGGGGGGAGAGACCCAGTACTTC
TRBV4-1,TRBD1,-,TRBJ1-5,CASSTRQGANQPQHF,TGCGCCAGCAGCACCCGACAGGGGGCAAATCAGCCCCAGCATTTT
TRBV4-3,-,-,TRBJ2-5,CASSQKTGRETQYF,TGCGCCAGCAGCCAAAAGACTGGTCGCGAGACCCAGTACTTC
TRBV7-8,-,few,TRBJ1-5,CASSVGANQPQHF,TGTGCCAGCAGCGTGGGAGCCAATCAGCCCCAGCATTTT
TRBV30,TRBD1,-,TRBJ1-6,CAWKGTGDSPLHF,TGTGCCTGGAAGGGGACAGGGGATTCACCCCTCCACTTT
TRBV6-1,-,-,TRBJ1-1,CASSERGAGSFF,TGTGCCAGCAGTGAACGGGGGGCAGGGTCTTTCTTT
TRBV25-1,-,-,TRBJ2-7,CASTLTGTYEQYF,TGTGCCAGCACCTTGACAGGTACCTACGAGCAGTACTTC
TRBV30,TRBD1,-,TRBJ2-7,CAWSLDRLYEQYF,TGTGCCTGGAGTCTGGACAGGCTATACGAGCAGTACTTC
TRBV18,-,few,TRBJ2-1,CASTTGSLNEQFF,TGTGCCAGCACCACAGGGTCCCTCAATGAGCAGTTCTTC
TRBV7-8,-,-,TRBJ1-6,CASRSTGYEGPLHF,TGTGCCAGCAGATCGACCGGCTATGAGGGACCCCTCCACTTT
TRBV7-9,-,-,TRBJ2-2,CASSQGATGELFF,TGTGCCAGCAGCCAAGGGGCCACCGGGGAGCTGTTTTTT
TRBV7-9,-,-,TRBJ1-6,CASTQGGGLTFDSPLHF,TGTGCCAGCACTCAAGGGGGGGGGTTAACGTTTGATTCACCCCTCCACTTT
TRBV4-3,TRBD2,-,TRBJ2-1,CASSPGTSGRSRWNEQFF,TGCGCCAGCAGCCCGGGGACTAGCGGGAGAAGTCGGTGGAATGAGCAGTTCTTC
TRBV6-1,-,few,TRBJ1-6,CASNLGQNNSPLHF,TGTGCCAGCAACTTAGGACAGAATAATTCACCCCTCCACTTT
TRBV5-1,TRBD1,-,TRBJ2-1,CASSSAGTGGSNEQFF,TGCGCCAGCAGCTCGGCCGGGACAGGGGGCTCGAATGAGCAGTTCTTC
TRBV6-1,-,-,TRBJ1-1,CASSEESGDTEAFF,TGTGCCAGCAGTGAGGAGAGCGGGGACACTGAAGCTTTCTTT
TRBV19,TRBD1,-,TRBJ1-1,CASSIKGQGNTEAFF,TGTGCCAGTAGTATAAAAGGACAGGGGAACACTGAAGCTTTCTTT
TRBV6-6,TRBD2,-,TRBJ2-7,CASRGLAVNDEQYF,TGTGCCAGCAGAGGACTAGCGGTAAACGACGAGCAGTACTTC
TRBV5-5,TRBD1,-,TRBJ2-2,CASTNRDRPTGELFF,TGTGCCAGCACAAACAGGGACAGACCCACCGGGGAGCTGTTTTTT
TRBV7-6,TRBD2,few,TRBJ2-3,CASSPGTSGAQYF,TGTGCCAGCAGCCCAGGGACTAGCGGGGCGCAGTATTTT
TRBV7-9,TRBD2,few,TRBJ2-7,CASSLAPGLVSEQYF,TGTGCCAGCAGCTTAGCGCCCGGACTAGTTAGCGAGCAGTACTTC
TRBV5-1,-,-,TRBJ1-2,CASGEGTWGDYGYTF,TGCGCCAGCGGGGAAGGGACCTGGGGGGACTATGGCTACACCTTC
TRBV5-8,TRBD1,-,TRBJ1-6,CASSWMGQYNSPLHF,TGTGCCAGCAGCTGGATGGGACAGTATAATTCACCCCTCCACTTT
TRBV5-1,-,-,TRBJ2-3,CASSPSTDTQYF,TGCGCCAGCAGCCCGAGCACAGATACGCAGTATTTT
TRBV7-2,TRBD2,-,TRBJ2-5,CASRKREAQETQYF,TGTGCCAGCAGAAAGCGGGAGGCCCAAGAGACCCAGTACTTC
TRBV18,TRBD1,-,TRBJ2-7,CASSPPGTGSYEQYF,TGTGCCAGCTCACCTCCCGGGACAGGTAGCTACGAGCAGTACTTC
TRBV7-2,TRBD1,-,TRBJ2-5,CASSFYSGQEETQYF,TGTGCCAGCAGCTTTTACTCGGGACAGGAAGAGACCCAGTACTTC
TRBV7-9,-,-,TRBJ2-5,CASSLASWGSETQYF,TGTGCCAGCAGCTTAGCGTCGTGGGGCTCAGAGACCCAGTACTTC
TRBV29-1,-,-,TRBJ2-7,CSVEARGYEQYF,TGCAGCGTTGAAGCCAGGGGCTACGAGCAGTACTTC
TRBV10-3,-,-,TRBJ1-1,CAISESRIADTEAFF,TGTGCCATCAGTGAGTCGCGGATAGCGGACACTGAAGCTTTCTTT
TRBV2,TRBD2,-,TRBJ2-7,CASSVGRGRHEQYF,TGTGCCAGCAGTGTCGGGAGGGGAAGACACGAGCAGTACTTC
TRBV7-2,-,-,TRBJ1-3,CASSLAGSGNTIYF,TGTGCCAGCAGCCTGGCAGGGTCTGGAAACACCATATATTTT
TRBV5-1,-,-,TRBJ1-2,CASSLGPPGKTTFYGYTF,TGCGCCAGCAGCTTGGGACCCCCCGGGAAGACCACTTTCTATGGCTACACCTTC